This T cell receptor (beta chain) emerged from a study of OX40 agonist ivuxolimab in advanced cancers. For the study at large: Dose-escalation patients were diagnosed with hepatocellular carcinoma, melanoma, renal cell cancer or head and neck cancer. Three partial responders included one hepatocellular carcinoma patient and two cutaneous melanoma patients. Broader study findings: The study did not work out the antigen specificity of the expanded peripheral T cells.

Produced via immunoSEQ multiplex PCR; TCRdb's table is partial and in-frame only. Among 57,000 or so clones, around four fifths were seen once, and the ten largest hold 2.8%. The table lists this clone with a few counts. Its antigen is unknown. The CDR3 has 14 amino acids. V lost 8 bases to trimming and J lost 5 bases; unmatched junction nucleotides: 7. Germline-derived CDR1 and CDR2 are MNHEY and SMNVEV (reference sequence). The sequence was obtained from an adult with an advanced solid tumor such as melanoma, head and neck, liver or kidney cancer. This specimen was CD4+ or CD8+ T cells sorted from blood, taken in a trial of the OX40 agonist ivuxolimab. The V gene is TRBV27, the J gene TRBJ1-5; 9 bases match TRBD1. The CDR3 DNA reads TGTGCCAGCGGATCACAGGGGGCTCATCAGCCCCAGCATTTT. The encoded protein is CASGSQGAHQPQHF.